The sequence of this TCR beta chain was determined in a study of graft-versus-host responses after intestinal transplantation. Germline V lookup: CDR1 MGHRA, CDR2 YSYEKL. Trimming removed 4 bases from V and 3 bases from J; junction bases left unmatched: 10. The CDR3 extends over 16 amino acids. Note on this clone: Its specificity is unknown.

Assay used: immunoSEQ multiplex PCR; TCRdb lists only in-frame clones, some missing. The repertoire holds fewer than 85,000 clones, with over 70% as singletons. Study-wide results and limits: The recipient marrow held GvH clones, and some of them showed up first in ileum or blood.

V gene TRBV4-1 combines with J gene TRBJ1-2; the match to TRBD1 covers 8 bases. Source: unstimulated CD4+ T cells sorted from spleen or lymph node cells, taken before transplant. This TCR derives from a human donor who was the organ donor for an intestinal transplant. The CDR3 is CASSLVQGASHYGYTF. CDR3 DNA sequence: TGCGCCAGCAGCCTAGTCCAGGGGGCGAGTCACTATGGCTACACCTTC.